A single sample gave rise to the 13 T cell receptor beta chains below, sequenced in a study of OX40 agonist ivuxolimab in advanced cancers. Sequencing used immunoSEQ multiplex PCR; TCRdb keeps in-frame clones, though not all of them. The data show tens of thousands of clones, 75% to 95% seen once. The sequencing used CD4+ or CD8+ T cells sorted from blood, collected in a trial of the OX40 agonist ivuxolimab. These receptors originate from an adult with an advanced solid tumor such as melanoma, head and neck, liver or kidney cancer.

The rearrangement links TRBV7-3 to TRBJ2-2, with D perhaps TRBD1 (5 bases). This CDR3 comprises 16 residues. Trimming took 0 bases from V and 6 from J, leaving 14 bases between them. Germline V gene data show CDR1 as SGHTA and CDR2 as FQGTGA. In DNA, the CDR3 is TGTGCCAGCAGCTTAACGGCACAGGCCGGCGCCGGGGAGCTGTTTTTT. Protein sequence: CASSLTAQAGAGELFF.

The gene calls are TRBV6-5 and TRBJ2-3; TRBD2 is a possible D gene (5 bases). The CDR3 totals 13 residues. The ends were cut back, 3 bases at V and 4 bases at J, with 8 bases in the middle. Germline CDR1 and CDR2: MNHEY and SVGAGI. The DNA of the CDR3 is TGTGCCAGCAGTTATGAGGGCGCAGATACGCAGTATTTT. Its translation: CASSYEGADTQYF.

The chain recombines TRBV7-8 with TRBJ2-2; no definite D call. V lost 4 bases and J 2 bases, leaving 17 bases between the germline ends. The CDR3 extends over 17 amino acids. CDR1 SGHVS and CDR2 FQNEAQ come from the germline V gene. CDR3 nucleotide sequence: TGTGCCAGCAGCTCCGCTCAGGCGGTGCCCAACACCGGGGAGCTGTTTTTT. Protein: CASSSAQAVPNTGELFF.

This chain links TRBV19 with TRBJ2-7, with 10 bases matching TRBD1. Germline V gives CDR1 LNHDA, CDR2 SQIVND (reference sequence). CDR3 length: 13 residues. V shed 5 bases and J 6 bases; nucleotides not matched to a gene: 4. The CDR3 here is CASSPRTGGEQYF. In nucleotides, the CDR3 is TGTGCCAGTAGTCCCCGGACAGGGGGCGAGCAGTACTTC.

V usage is TRBV5-1 and J usage is TRBJ1-5; TRBD1 aligns across 8 bases. CDR1 and CDR2 (germline): SGHRS, YFSETQ. V was clipped by 2 bases and J by 6 bases; unmatched bases: 4. This CDR3 has 14 residues. CDR3: CASSFGQGGQPQHF. The CDR3 DNA is TGCGCCAGCAGCTTCGGACAGGGAGGTCAGCCCCAGCATTTT.

This clone was seen more than once but under ten times. The V call is TRBV6-6, the J call TRBJ2-3, with no clear D. Trimming removed 6 bases from V and 3 bases from J, with 16 bases in between. CDR1 and CDR2 (germline): MNHNY, SVGAGI (reference sequence). This CDR3 has 15 amino acids. The CDR3 nucleotides are TGTGCCAGCAGACGCCGCTTGACCGGAACAGATACGCAGTATTTT. Protein product: CASRRRLTGTDTQYF.

V usage is TRBV7-2 and J usage is TRBJ2-1; the D gene is possibly TRBD1 (5 bases). This CDR3 contains 13 residues. Trimming cost V 3 bases and J 12 bases, with 15 bases left between them. CDR1 is SGHTA and CDR2 is FQGNSA in the germline V gene. CDR3 bases: TGTGCCAGCAGCTTGGCCACAGGCCAGGGGCAGTTCTTC. Translation gives CASSLATGQGQFF.

This sequence joins TRBV11-2 and TRBJ1-4; no firm D call. From germline, CDR1 is SGHAT and CDR2 FQNNGV. Trimming removed 3 bases at V and 0 bases at J, with 8 bases between. The length of the CDR3 is 15 residues. The CDR3 loop reads CASSLMQSTNEKLFF. The CDR3 DNA follows: TGTGCCAGCAGCTTGATGCAGTCAACTAATGAAAAACTGTTTTTT.

The chain carries TRBV18 and TRBJ2-7; D not certain. V lost 2 bases, J lost 1 base, and 12 bases lay in between. In germline, CDR1 is KGHSH, CDR2 LQKENI. CDR3 size: 15 residues. The CDR3 DNA follows: TGTGCCAGCTCACCAGAAAGGATAGTATCCTACGAGCAGTACTTC. Residues: CASSPERIVSYEQYF.

The gene calls are TRBV20-1 and TRBJ2-2, with 8 bases aligning to TRBD1. Per the germline V gene, CDR1 is DFQATT and CDR2 is SNEGSKA (reference sequence). The CDR3 has 11 residues. With V trimmed by 6 bases and J by 7 bases, 1 base remained unmatched. CDR3 sequence reads: CSARGHGELFF. CDR3 DNA: TGCAGTGCCAGGGGGCACGGGGAGCTGTTTTTT.

J is TRBJ2-2 and V is TRBV11-3, with D uncertain. The germline CDR1 and CDR2 sequences are SGHNT and YENEEA. This CDR3 region has 15 residues. Trimming cost V 5 bases and J 0 bases, with 10 bases left between them. CDR3 nucleotide sequence: TGTGCCAGCAGCCCAACAAACGCGAACACCGGGGAGCTGTTTTTT. Amino acids: CASSPTNANTGELFF.

The chain has TRBV5-4 and TRBJ2-3, with 10 nucleotides matching TRBD1. Germline lookup yields CDR1 SGHNT and CDR2 YYREEE (reference sequence). The CDR3 sequence is 15 residues long. V was pared by 4 bases and J by 3 bases, with 5 bases of the junction left unmatched. The CDR3 region is CASSRGTGETDTQYF. The CDR3 DNA is TGTGCCAGCAGCAGAGGGACAGGGGAGACAGATACGCAGTATTTT.

The J gene is TRBJ2-7, the V gene TRBV5-1; possible D gene TRBD2, 5 bases. With 0 bases removed from V and 6 bases from J, the gap between germline ends came to 10 bases. The CDR3 runs 13 residues. Per germline, CDR1 SGHRS and CDR2 YFSETQ. CDR3 in DNA: TGCGCCAGCAGCTTGGTCCTAGCCAGCGAGCAGTACTTC. It translates to CASSLVLASEQYF.